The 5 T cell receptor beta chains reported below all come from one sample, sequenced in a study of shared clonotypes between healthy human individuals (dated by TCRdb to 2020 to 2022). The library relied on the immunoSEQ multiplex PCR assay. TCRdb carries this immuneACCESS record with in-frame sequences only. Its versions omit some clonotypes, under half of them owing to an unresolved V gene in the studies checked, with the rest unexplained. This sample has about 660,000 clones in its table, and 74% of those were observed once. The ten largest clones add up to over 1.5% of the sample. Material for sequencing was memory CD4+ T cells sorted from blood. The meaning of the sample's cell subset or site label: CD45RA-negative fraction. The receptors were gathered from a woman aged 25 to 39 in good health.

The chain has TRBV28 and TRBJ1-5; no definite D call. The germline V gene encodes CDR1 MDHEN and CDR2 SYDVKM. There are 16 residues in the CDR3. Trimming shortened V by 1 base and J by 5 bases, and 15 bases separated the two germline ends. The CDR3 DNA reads TGTGCCAGCAGTTTATTGACTGCATCTCCCCATCAGCCCCAGCATTTT. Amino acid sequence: CASSLLTASPHQPQHF. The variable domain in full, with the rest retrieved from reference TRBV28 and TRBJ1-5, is DVKVTQSSRYLVKRTGEKVFLECVQDMDHENMFWYRQDPGLGLRLIYFSYDVKMKEKGDIPEGYSVSREKKERFSLILESASTNQTSMYLCASSLLTASPHQPQHFGDGTRLSIL.

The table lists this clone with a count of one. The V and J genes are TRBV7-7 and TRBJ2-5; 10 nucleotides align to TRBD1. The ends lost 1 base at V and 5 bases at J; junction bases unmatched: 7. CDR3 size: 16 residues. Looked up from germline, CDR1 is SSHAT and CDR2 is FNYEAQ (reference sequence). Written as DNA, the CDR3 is TGTGCCAGCAGCTTAGGGACAGGGGGTCTTTCGGAGACCCAGTACTTC. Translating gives CASSLGTGGLSETQYF.

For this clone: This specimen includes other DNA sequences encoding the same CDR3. The CDR3, as DNA: TGTGCCAGCAGCTTAGGAGGCAGCTATGGCTACACCTTC. Translating gives CASSLGGSYGYTF. The J gene is TRBJ1-2, the V gene TRBV7-9; no clear D gene. V was shortened by 1 base and J by 4 bases, with 7 bases between the two germline ends. The CDR3 runs to 13 residues. Germline V gene lookup returns CDR1 SEHNR and CDR2 FQNEAQ (reference sequence).

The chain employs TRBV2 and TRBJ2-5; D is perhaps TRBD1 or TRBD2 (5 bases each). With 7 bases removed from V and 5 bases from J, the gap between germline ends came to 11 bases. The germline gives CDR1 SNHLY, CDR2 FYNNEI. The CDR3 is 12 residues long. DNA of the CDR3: TGTGCCAGCATGGGTGGGGACGAGACCCAGTACTTC. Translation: CASMGGDETQYF. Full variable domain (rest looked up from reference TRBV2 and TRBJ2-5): EPEVTQTPSHQVTQMGQEVILRCVPISNHLYFYWYRQILGQKVEFLVSFYNNEISEKSEIFDDQFSVERPDGSNFTLKIRSTKLEDSAMYFCASMGGDETQYFGPGTRLLVL.

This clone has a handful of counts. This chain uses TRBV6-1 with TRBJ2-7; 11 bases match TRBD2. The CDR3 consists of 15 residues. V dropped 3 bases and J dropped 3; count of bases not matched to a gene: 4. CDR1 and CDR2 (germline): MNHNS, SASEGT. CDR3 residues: CASSDELAGGYEQYF. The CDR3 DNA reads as TGTGCCAGCAGTGATGAGCTAGCGGGAGGCTACGAGCAGTACTTC.